A single sample gave rise to the 31 T cell receptor beta chains below, sequenced in a study of T cell responses to AZD1222 COVID-19 vaccine. Profiling relied on immunoSEQ multiplex PCR, and the TCRdb table lists in-frame clones only, not all of them. This sample has approximately 180,000 clones; about 89% occur once, and the top ten carry about 1.5%. The sample consisted of peripheral blood, taken on day 0 of AZD1222 vaccination. The receptors originated from an adult in good health.

The gene calls are TRBV4-3 and TRBJ1-1; D gene ambiguous. Germline-derived CDR1 and CDR2 are LGHNA and YSLEER. The CDR3 consists of 15 residues. Trimming took off 5 bases at V and 1 base at J, with 14 bases between the two ends. The CDR3 DNA reads TGCGCCAGCAGCATCACGAGGAGTCCGAACACTGAAGCTTTCTTT. Translation gives CASSITRSPNTEAFF.

The genes are TRBV2 and TRBJ1-3; D is possibly TRBD1 (6 bases). This CDR3 spans 14 amino acids. The germline V and J ends were trimmed by 5 bases and 6 bases, with 14 bases remaining between them. The V gene's germline CDR1 is SNHLY and CDR2 FYNNEI. CDR3 sequence (DNA): TGTGCCAGCAGTAAACAGGGAGTGGAAAACACCATATATTTT. Protein: CASSKQGVENTIYF.

V usage is TRBV20-1 and J usage is TRBJ2-7; possibly TRBD1 or TRBD2 for D (5 bases each). The CDR3 loop spans 13 amino acids. The V gene lost 3 bases and the J gene lost 1 base, with 10 bases spanning the gap. Germline CDR1 reads DFQATT; CDR2 reads SNEGSKA (reference sequence). Here the CDR3 reads CSASWDGSYEQYF. DNA for the CDR3: TGCAGTGCTAGTTGGGACGGATCCTACGAGCAGTACTTC.

Only a few counts were recorded for this clone. V gene TRBV6-2 or TRBV6-3 combines with J gene TRBJ2-7; TRBD1 might be the D (6 bases). Per germline, CDR1 MNHEY and CDR2 SVGEGT. This CDR3 contains 14 residues. Deletions cut 6 bases from V and 0 bases from J, with 12 bases between. The CDR3 sequence: CASSTGISSYEQYF. CDR3 DNA sequence: TGTGCCAGCAGCACAGGGATCTCCTCCTACGAGCAGTACTTC.

Remarks on this clone: Other DNA sequences in this sample translate to the same CDR3. This chain uses TRBV18 with TRBJ2-3; D uncertain. Looked up from germline, CDR1 is KGHSH and CDR2 is LQKENI. V lost 3 bases to trimming and J lost 3 bases, with 7 bases between them. This CDR3 contains 13 residues. CDR3 in DNA: TGTGCCAGCTCACCCCCTTCTACAGATACGCAGTATTTT. Translation gives CASSPPSTDTQYF.

The chain employs TRBV6-5 and TRBJ2-7; no clear D. Per the germline V gene, CDR1 is MNHEY and CDR2 is SVGAGI. Trimming left V 3 bases short and J 4 bases short, with 10 bases between. CDR3 size: 13 residues. The CDR3: CASSYSAGYEQYF. CDR3 nucleotide sequence: TGTGCCAGCAGTTATTCCGCCGGGTACGAGCAGTACTTC.

This clone was detected only once. The chain couples TRBV6-5 to TRBJ1-5; 7 bases are a match to TRBD1. This CDR3 comprises 14 residues. Germline assignment: CDR1 MNHEY and CDR2 SVGAGI. After removal of 6 bases from V and 7 bases from J, the junction contained 9 bases not matched to a gene. In DNA, the CDR3 is TGTGCCAGCAGGAGACAGGGCGCGAGGCAGCCCCAGCATTTT. This translates into CASRRQGARQPQHF.

The CDR3 loop is CSVDRSGTEAFF. The CDR3 DNA follows: TGCAGCGTTGACCGTTCGGGCACTGAAGCTTTCTTT. The gene calls are TRBV29-1 and TRBJ1-1; D unclear. The CDR3 spans 12 residues. Trimming took 3 bases from V and 4 from J, leaving 9 bases between them. Germline V gene sequence: CDR1 SQVTM, CDR2 ANQGSEA.

The chain uses TRBV2 and TRBJ1-4; 9 nucleotides align to TRBD1. Germline CDR1 reads SNHLY; CDR2 reads FYNNEI. This CDR3 spans 15 amino acids. V was pared by 4 bases and J by 7 bases, with 7 bases of the junction left unmatched. The CDR3 loop is CASSVQGQGVEKLFF. DNA of the CDR3: TGTGCCAGCAGTGTGCAGGGACAGGGAGTTGAAAAACTGTTTTTT.

The chain is built from TRBV11-3 and TRBJ2-5; the D is unclear. The V end was cut by 5 bases, the J end by 2 bases, with 9 bases between. Germline CDR1 SGHNT, CDR2 YENEEA. The CDR3 contains 13 residues. The CDR3 is CASSPSQQETQYF. The CDR3 DNA is TGTGCCAGCAGCCCAAGCCAGCAAGAGACCCAGTACTTC. Together with reference TRBV11-3 and TRBJ2-5, the CDR3 gives the full variable domain: EAGVVQSPRYKIIEKKQPVAFWCNPISGHNTLYWYLQNLGQGPELLIRYENEEAVDDSQLPKDRFSAERLKGVDSTLKIQPAELGDSAVYLCASSPSQQETQYFGPGTRLLVL.

The chain recombines TRBV5-4 with TRBJ1-2, with D tentatively TRBD1 (5 bases). V gave up 2 bases and J gave up 0 bases, with 17 bases separating them. This CDR3 is built from 17 residues. Germline loops: CDR1 SGHNT, CDR2 YYREEE (reference sequence). DNA for the CDR3: TGTGCCAGCAGCTTCGAAATAACCCGGGGCCCTAACTATGGCTACACCTTC. Translation: CASSFEITRGPNYGYTF.

This clone was seen a single time. The chain joins TRBV7-9 to TRBJ2-3; TRBD2 might be the D (5 bases). Germline V gene lookup returns CDR1 SEHNR and CDR2 FQNEAQ (reference sequence). Trimming shortened V by 3 bases and J by 0 bases, and 13 bases separated the two germline ends. The CDR3 is made up of 16 amino acids. The CDR3 here is CASSFSVVASTDTQYF. The CDR3 nucleotides read TGTGCCAGCAGCTTTAGCGTGGTAGCCAGCACAGATACGCAGTATTTT.

This clone came up once. Other DNA sequences in this sample translate to the same CDR3. V usage is TRBV7-2 and J usage is TRBJ2-7; D is perhaps TRBD2 (6 bases). Trimming left V 1 base short and J 4 bases short, with 11 bases between. The CDR3 has 14 amino acids. Germline CDR1 reads SGHTA; CDR2 reads FQGNSA. CDR3 nucleotides: TGTGCCAGCAGCTTAGGGGCGGGACCTTACGAGCAGTACTTC. It codes for CASSLGAGPYEQYF.

The chain carries TRBV2 and TRBJ1-1; 7 bases agree with TRBD1. This CDR3 spans 13 amino acids. Unmatched junction bases numbered 6, after V lost 10 bases and J lost 1 base. Germline V gene data show CDR1 as SNHLY and CDR2 as FYNNEI. CDR3 nucleotide sequence: TGTGCCACGCAGACAGGGTGGAACACTGAAGCTTTCTTT. Translated: CATQTGWNTEAFF.

This clone was seen a few times. V gene TRBV19 combines with J gene TRBJ2-7; 7 positions match TRBD1. The V and J ends lost 7 bases and 4 bases, in that order; junction bases with no gene match: 34. Germline CDR1 reads LNHDA; CDR2 reads SQIVND (reference sequence). The CDR3 has 22 amino acids. The CDR3 DNA follows: TGTGCCAGTACCTCCGAGGGGCTTTCCCGACAGGGCCAGAGATATTTAATATACGAGCAGTACTTC. It is translated as CASTSEGLSRQGQRYLIYEQYF.

This rearrangement joins TRBV30 to TRBJ2-1, with D tentatively TRBD1 (6 bases). V was clipped by 3 bases and J by 5 bases, with 17 bases between them. The length of the CDR3 is 15 residues. Per the germline V gene, CDR1 is GTSNPN and CDR2 is SVGIG (reference sequence). The CDR3 region has the DNA TGTGCCTGGAGATCTCTGCAGGGGTTGGACAATGAGCAGTTCTTC. Its protein product is CAWRSLQGLDNEQFF.

J is TRBJ2-7 and V is TRBV18; D is undetermined. The CDR3 has 15 amino acids. V gave up 6 bases and J gave up 1 base, with 16 bases separating them. The germline V gene encodes CDR1 KGHSH and CDR2 LQKENI. The DNA of the CDR3 is TGTGCCAGCTCTCCAGGACGCAATCCATCCTACGAGCAGTACGTC. Encoded protein: CASSPGRNPSYEQYV.

The rearrangement joins TRBV3-1 (or the pseudogene TRBV3-2) to TRBJ2-7, with 9 bases fitting TRBD2. The junction had 7 bases not matched to a gene; V was cut back by 1 base and J by 0 bases. Looked up from germline, CDR1 is LGHDT and CDR2 is YNNKEL (reference sequence). CDR3 length: 17 amino acids. Here the CDR3 reads CASSQGGLAKSSYEQYF. CDR3 nucleotide sequence: TGTGCCAGCAGCCAAGGGGGACTAGCCAAAAGCTCCTACGAGCAGTACTTC.

The chain couples TRBV14 to TRBJ2-6; D may correspond to TRBD1 or TRBD2 (5 bases each). Germline CDR1 reads SGHDN; CDR2 reads FVKESK. Trimming cost V 4 bases and J 6 bases, with 10 bases left between them. The length of the CDR3 is 14 residues. CDR3 nucleotide sequence: TGTGCCAGCAGCCCGAGGGGCACGGCCAACGTCCTGACTTTC. Translation: CASSPRGTANVLTF.

The chain couples TRBV18 to TRBJ1-1; unclear D gene. V shed 2 bases and J shed 5 bases, with 12 bases lying between them. Germline V CDR1 and CDR2: KGHSH, LQKENI. The CDR3 covers 14 residues. CDR3 amino acids: CASSPGQVGTEAFF. For the CDR3, the DNA is TGTGCCAGCTCACCAGGGCAGGTCGGGACTGAAGCTTTCTTT.

The chain employs TRBV30 and TRBJ2-3; D possibly corresponds to TRBD2 (5 bases). Per germline, CDR1 GTSNPN and CDR2 SVGIG (reference sequence). The CDR3 loop spans 15 amino acids. The V gene lost 2 bases and the J gene lost 0 bases, with 12 bases spanning the gap. CDR3 nucleotide sequence: TGTGCCTGGAGTATCCCCTGGACTAGCACAGATACGCAGTATTTT. This codes for CAWSIPWTSTDTQYF.

The chain uses TRBV29-1 and TRBJ2-1; the D is unclear. CDR1 and CDR2 (germline): SQVTM, ANQGSEA. V lost 7 bases, J lost 5 bases, and 6 bases lay in between. This CDR3 has 10 amino acids. CDR3 residues: CSGKNNEQFF. The CDR3 DNA is TGCAGCGGGAAGAACAATGAGCAGTTCTTC.

This chain joins TRBV5-8 and TRBJ2-1; D call uncertain. The CDR3 covers 15 residues. CDR1 SGHTS and CDR2 YDEGEE come from the germline V gene. Trimming left V 1 base short and J 1 base short, with 9 bases between. DNA for the CDR3: TGTGCCAGCAGCTTGAGATTTCCATCCTACAATGAGCAGTTCTTC. This gives the protein CASSLRFPSYNEQFF.

V and J are TRBV6-5 and TRBJ1-6; unclear D gene. Germline V gene sequence: CDR1 MNHEY, CDR2 SVGAGI. CDR3 size: 16 residues. V was clipped by 0 bases and J by 0 bases, with 6 bases between them. DNA of the CDR3: TGTGCCAGCAGTTACTCACTTAGCTCCTATAATTCACCCCTCCACTTT. Residues: CASSYSLSSYNSPLHF.

This chain links TRBV24-1 with TRBJ2-1, with D possibly matching TRBD2 (5 bases). This CDR3 comprises 13 residues. Trimming took off 7 bases at V and 4 bases at J, with 10 bases between the two ends. The germline V gene encodes CDR1 KGHDR and CDR2 SFDVKD. CDR3 bases: TGTGCCACCAGGGAGAGCGGATACAATGAGCAGTTCTTC. Translating gives CATRESGYNEQFF.

The chain is built from TRBV19 and TRBJ2-1; D may be TRBD1 or TRBD2 (5 bases each). CDR3 length equals 17 residues. Trimming shortened V by 3 bases and J by 0 bases, and 15 bases separated the two germline ends. Germline values: CDR1 LNHDA, CDR2 SQIVND (reference sequence). The CDR3 DNA sequence: TGTGCCAGTAGTATTATTAAAGGGACCGTCTCCTACAATGAGCAGTTCTTC. Its translation is CASSIIKGTVSYNEQFF.

The chain combines TRBV28 with TRBJ2-7, with 10 bases aligning to TRBD1. Trimming cost V 5 bases and J 2 bases; bases outside gene matches: 6. Per the germline V gene, CDR1 is MDHEN and CDR2 is SYDVKM. The CDR3 consists of 15 residues. CDR3 nucleotides: TGTGCCAGCAGTGCGCCGGGACAGGGGACCTACGAGCAGTACGTC. Protein: CASSAPGQGTYEQYV.

This chain joins TRBV7-8 and TRBJ2-3, with TRBD1 matching over 7 bases. Germline V gives CDR1 SGHVS, CDR2 FQNEAQ. The CDR3 covers 15 residues. Trimming at V came to 0 bases and at J to 7 bases, leaving 7 bases not matched to a gene. The CDR3 DNA is TGTGCCAGCAGCTTAGCTAGGACAGGTGTTAATACGCAGTATTTT. This gives the protein CASSLARTGVNTQYF.

This chain connects TRBV12-3 or TRBV12-4 to TRBJ2-7, with TRBD1 matching 7 bases. This CDR3 region has 13 residues. Trimming cost V 5 bases and J 1 base; bases outside gene matches: 2. CDR3 loop: CASSKTGSYEQYV. The DNA of the CDR3 is TGTGCCAGCAGTAAGACAGGGTCCTACGAGCAGTACGTC.

CDR3: CASSYGVRTEAFF. The CDR3 bases are TGTGCCAGCAGCTACGGGGTCCGGACTGAAGCTTTCTTT. The V call is TRBV7-6, the J call TRBJ1-1; D is undetermined. From germline, CDR1 is SGHVS and CDR2 FNYEAQ. The CDR3 is made up of 13 amino acids. Trimming cost V 4 bases and J 5 bases, with 11 bases left between them.

A single count supports this clone. This same CDR3 is encoded by further DNA sequences in the sample. The chain carries TRBV5-1 and TRBJ1-2; TRBD1 might be the D (5 bases). Germline assignment: CDR1 SGHRS and CDR2 YFSETQ. The CDR3 length is 13 residues. V was cut by 4 bases and J by 2 bases, with 9 bases left in between. CDR3: CASSPGGNYGYTF. CDR3 in DNA: TGCGCCAGCAGCCCCGGGGGAAACTATGGCTACACCTTC.